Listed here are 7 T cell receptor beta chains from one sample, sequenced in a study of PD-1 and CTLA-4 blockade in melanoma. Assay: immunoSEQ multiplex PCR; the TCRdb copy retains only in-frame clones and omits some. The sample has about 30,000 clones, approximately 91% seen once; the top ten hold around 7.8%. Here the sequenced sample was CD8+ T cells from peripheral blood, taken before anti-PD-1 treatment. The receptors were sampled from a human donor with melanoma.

CDR3 DNA sequence: TGTGCCAGCAGCTTAGCCGACAATGAGCAGTTCTTC. This translates into CASSLADNEQFF. V usage is TRBV11-1 and J usage is TRBJ2-1; D is uncertain. CDR1 is SGHAT and CDR2 is FQDESV in the germline V gene (reference sequence). V dropped 0 bases and J dropped 5 bases, with 2 bases sitting between them. This CDR3 spans 12 amino acids. Full variable domain (rest looked up from reference TRBV11-1 and TRBJ2-1): EAEVAQSPRYKITEKSQAVAFWCDPISGHATLYWYRQILGQGPELLVQFQDESVVDDSQLPKDRFSAERLKGVDSTLKIQPAELGDSAMYLCASSLADNEQFFGPGTRLTVL.

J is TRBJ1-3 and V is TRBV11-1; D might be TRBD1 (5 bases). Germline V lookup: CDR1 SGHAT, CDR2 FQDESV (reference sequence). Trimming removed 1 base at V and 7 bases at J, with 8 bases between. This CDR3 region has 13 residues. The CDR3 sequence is CASSLEGANTIYF. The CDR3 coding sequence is TGTGCCAGCAGCTTAGAAGGGGCGAACACCATATATTTT.

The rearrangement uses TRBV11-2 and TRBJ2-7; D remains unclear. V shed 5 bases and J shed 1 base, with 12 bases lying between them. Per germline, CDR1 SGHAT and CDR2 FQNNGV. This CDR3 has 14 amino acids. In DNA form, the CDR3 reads TGTGCCAGCAGCCCTTGGCGCGGTTCCTACGAGCAGTACTTC. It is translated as CASSPWRGSYEQYF.

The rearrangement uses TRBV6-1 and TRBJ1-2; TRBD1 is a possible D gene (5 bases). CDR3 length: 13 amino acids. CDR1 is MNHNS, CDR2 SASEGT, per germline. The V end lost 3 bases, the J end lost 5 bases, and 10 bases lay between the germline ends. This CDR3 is CASSDGGGYGYTF. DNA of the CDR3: TGTGCCAGCAGTGATGGGGGGGGTTATGGCTACACCTTC.

Here the CDR3 DNA reads TGTGCCTGGAGAGGATTGCCCACTGAAGCTTTCTTT. Translation: CAWRGLPTEAFF. The gene calls are TRBV30 and TRBJ1-1; no definite D call. This CDR3 region has 12 residues. Trimming stripped 3 bases from V and 4 bases from J, with 9 bases between. Germline loops: CDR1 GTSNPN, CDR2 SVGIG (reference sequence).

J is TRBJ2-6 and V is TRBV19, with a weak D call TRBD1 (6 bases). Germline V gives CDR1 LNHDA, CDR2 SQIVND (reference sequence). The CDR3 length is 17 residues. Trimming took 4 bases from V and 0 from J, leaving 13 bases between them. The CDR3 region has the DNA TGTGCCAGTAGTAGTGCAGGGGTAAGCTCTGGGGCCAACGTCCTGACTTTC. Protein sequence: CASSSAGVSSGANVLTF. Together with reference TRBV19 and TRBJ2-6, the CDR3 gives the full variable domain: DGGITQSPKYLFRKEGQNVTLSCEQNLNHDAMYWYRQDPGQGLRLIYYSQIVNDFQKGDIAEGYSVSREKKESFPLTVTSAQKNPTAFYLCASSSAGVSSGANVLTFGAGSRLTVL.

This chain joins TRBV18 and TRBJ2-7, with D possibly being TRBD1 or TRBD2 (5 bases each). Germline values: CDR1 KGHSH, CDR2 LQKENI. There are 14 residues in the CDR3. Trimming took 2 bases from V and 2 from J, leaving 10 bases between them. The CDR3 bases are TGTGCCAGCTCACCAGAGGGGCTTACCTACGAGCAGTACTTC. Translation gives CASSPEGLTYEQYF.